This TCR beta chain appears in the sequencing data of a study of T cells in Graves' hyperthyroidism and ophthalmopathy. Overall study results and limits: A model of 13 V-J pairs discriminated ophthalmopathy from stable hyperthyroidism.

This clonotype appeared many times. Its matching antigen is unknown. CDR1 and CDR2 (germline): SGHRS, YFSETQ. With 2 bases clipped from V and 5 bases from J, the junction kept 8 bases outside the gene matches. The CDR3 runs 15 residues. Amplification targeted TCR beta CDR3 regions from RNA transcripts. HTBI primers were the set used in a first-round RT-PCR of the TCR CDR3. MiXCR, applied by TCRdb to the multiplex PCR reads, yields one record per CDR3 protein. The table records over 300,000 distinct CDR3 sequences, approximately 13% of them present only once. The definition of stable Graves' hyperthyroidism was no ophthalmopathy progression within 18 months. Hyperthyroidism, newly diagnosed and lasting under 2 months, affected patients aged 18 to 65. Orbital computed tomography, thyroid ultrasound, serum thyroxine and TRAb, and clinical symptoms together informed the diagnoses.

Sequencing input: blood. The receptor's source is a woman aged 60 to 75 with Graves' hyperthyroidism. The chain recombines TRBV5-1 with TRBJ1-1; 8 bases map to TRBD1. The CDR3 reads CASSLDRGSATEAFF. DNA of the CDR3: TGCGCCAGCAGCTTAGACAGGGGTTCGGCGACTGAAGCTTTCTTT.